Each of the 26 T cell receptor beta chains below was sequenced from the same sample in a study of T cells in Graves' hyperthyroidism and ophthalmopathy (dated by TCRdb to about 2019). Library preparation employed multiplex PCR. For sequencing, an Illumina HiSeq 2000 was employed. The TCR beta CDR3 regions were amplified from the RNA transcripts. The first round of RT-PCR for the TCR CDR3 was performed with the HTBI primer set and the Qiagen OneStep RT-PCR kit. TCRdb passed the public sequencing reads through fastp at Q25 and MiXCR, retaining productive beta sequences. Rows are combined by CDR3 protein, so each entry shows the most common genes and DNA. The sample data list around 540,000 distinct CDR3 sequences, and 40% to 55% of these were observed just once. Nearly 8.5% of the sample belongs to the ten largest clones. Specimen: peripheral blood or thyroid tissue (not recorded which). Receptor source: a woman under 30 with Graves' hyperthyroidism. Donor details come from another sample of the same person, matched by shared clones.

In this sample, this clonotype turned up a few times. This chain joins TRBV6-4 and TRBJ1-6; D call uncertain. The CDR3 spans 15 residues. The germline gives CDR1 MRHNA, CDR2 SNTAGT. Between the trimmed V and J ends, which lost 8 bases and 0 bases, there was a span of 11 bases. CDR3 protein: CASSLRSSYNSPLHF. CDR3 nucleotide sequence: TGTGCCAGCTCACTTAGAAGCTCCTATAATTCACCCCTCCACTTT.

This clonotype was seen many times. The chain carries TRBV2 and TRBJ1-2, with TRBD1 matching 8 bases. This CDR3 contains 14 residues. V gave up 3 bases and J gave up 6 bases; unmatched junction bases: 6. CDR1 and CDR2 from the germline V gene are SNHLY and FYNNEI. CDR3 nucleotides: TGTGCCAGCAGTGACAGGGGGCGAAGGGATGGCTACACCTTC. Amino acids: CASSDRGRRDGYTF.

The gene calls are TRBV5-1 and TRBJ2-7, with 7 bases fitting TRBD1. J lost 4 bases, V lost 7 bases, and 11 bases had no gene match. This CDR3 comprises 14 residues. Germline CDR1 SGHRS, CDR2 YFSETQ. CDR3 sequence reads: CASSLDRFGYEQYF. The CDR3 DNA is TGCGCCAGCTCCCTGGACAGGTTCGGGTACGAGCAGTACTTC.

The rearrangement uses TRBV15 and TRBJ2-7; 7 positions agree with TRBD2. Germline lookup yields CDR1 LNHNV and CDR2 YYDKDF (reference sequence). The V and J ends lost 3 bases and 4 bases, in that order; junction bases with no gene match: 12. CDR3 length equals 16 residues. The CDR3 region has the DNA TGTGCCACCAGCAGGGCTGGACTAGAAGGGAGTTACGAGCAGTACTTC. Translated: CATSRAGLEGSYEQYF.

V and J are TRBV20-1 and TRBJ1-4; D is ambiguous. This CDR3 has 13 residues. The germline gives CDR1 DFQATT, CDR2 SNEGSKA (reference sequence). Deletions cut 8 bases from V and 2 bases from J, with 12 bases between. CDR3 nucleotide sequence: TGCAGTACGAGGATGGCTACTAATGAAAAACTGTTTTTT. Translation: CSTRMATNEKLFF.

This rearrangement joins TRBV25-1 to TRBJ2-6; unclear D gene. This CDR3 comprises 16 residues. V dropped 5 bases and J dropped 0 bases, with 11 bases sitting between them. CDR1 and CDR2 (germline): MGHDK, SYGVNS. The CDR3 DNA sequence: TGTGCCAGCAGTTCTCGGTTGCGCTCTGGGGCCAACGTCCTGACTTTC. Its protein is CASSSRLRSGANVLTF.

V is TRBV15 and J is TRBJ2-7, with D perhaps given as TRBD1 or TRBD2 (5 bases each). CDR1 is LNHNV and CDR2 is YYDKDF in the germline V gene (reference sequence). The CDR3 sequence is 13 residues long. V lost 5 bases and J lost 9, with 17 bases in between. Here the CDR3 DNA reads TGTGCCACCAGCCAAGCAGGGACGGCCTCGCAGTACTTC. Protein: CATSQAGTASQYF.

This chain joins TRBV6-4 and TRBJ1-1; TRBD1 might be the D (5 bases). CDR1 and CDR2 from the germline V gene are MRHNA and SNTAGT. The ends were cut back, 3 bases at V and 7 bases at J, with 12 bases in the middle. There are 13 residues in the CDR3. Here the CDR3 reads CASSDSAGSEAFF. CDR3 bases: TGTGCCAGCAGTGATTCGGCAGGGAGTGAAGCTTTCTTT.

The V call is TRBV7-9, the J call TRBJ1-3, with 9 bases that match TRBD1. Germline assignment: CDR1 SEHNR and CDR2 FQNEAQ (reference sequence). Trimming cost V 4 bases and J 2 bases; bases outside gene matches: 12. The CDR3 consists of 18 residues. CDR3 in amino acids: CASSSYSGTGSAGNTIYF. As DNA, the CDR3 is TGTGCCAGCAGCTCCTACTCCGGGACAGGGAGCGCTGGAAACACCATATATTTT.

V and J are TRBV7-3 and TRBJ1-1; unclear D gene. The CDR3 spans 14 residues. Germline V lookup: CDR1 SGHTA, CDR2 FQGTGA. Trimming took 6 bases from V and 5 from J, leaving 16 bases between them. CDR3 nucleotide sequence: TGTGCCAGCAGTTTATCTTGGGGAAGGACTGAAGCTTTCTTT. It translates to CASSLSWGRTEAFF.

CDR3: CASSLQTGTNEKLFF. The CDR3 coding sequence is TGCGCCAGCAGCTTACAGACAGGCACTAATGAAAAACTGTTTTTT. V usage is TRBV5-1 and J usage is TRBJ1-4; possible D gene TRBD1, 6 bases. Between the trimmed V and J ends, which lost 2 bases and 2 bases, there was a span of 10 bases. The CDR3 runs 15 residues. Germline V gene data show CDR1 as SGHRS and CDR2 as YFSETQ.

Worth noting for this clonotype: The junction departs from germline at one end; a sequencing error may be responsible. This chain uses TRBV24-1 with TRBJ2-5; 11 bases are shared with TRBD2. The CDR3 spans 16 residues. The germline gives CDR1 KGHDR, CDR2 SFDVKD. The CDR3 region has the DNA TGTGCCACCAGTGAGGCCGGGACTAGCGGCCGGGAGAACCAGTACTTC. Protein product: CATSEAGTSGRENQYF.

The rearrangement uses TRBV9 and TRBJ2-2; the match to TRBD2 covers 10 bases. The germline V gene has CDR1 SGDLS and CDR2 YYNGEE. CDR3 length: 16 residues. Unmatched junction bases numbered 13, after V lost 5 bases and J lost 9 bases. CDR3: CASREGSSGRPRELFF. The CDR3 DNA follows: TGTGCCAGCAGAGAAGGGAGTAGCGGGAGGCCTCGGGAGCTGTTTTTT.

CDR3 residues: CASSPSRARRYTDTQYF. The CDR3 bases are TGTGCCAGCAGCCCCTCCAGGGCGAGGCGATACACAGATACGCAGTATTTT. The gene calls are TRBV2 and TRBJ2-3, with a possible D match to TRBD1 (5 bases). V was clipped by 6 bases and J by 2 bases, with 21 bases between them. The CDR3 runs to 17 residues. CDR1 and CDR2 from the germline V gene are SNHLY and FYNNEI.

This chain uses TRBV7-3 with TRBJ2-3, with D possibly TRBD1 on 6 matching bases. The ends were cut back, 2 bases at V and 3 bases at J, with 12 bases in the middle. CDR1 and CDR2 (germline): SGHTA, FQGTGA. The CDR3 has 15 amino acids. The CDR3 DNA is TGTGCCAGCAGCTTAGGGTTTAGGGGGACAGATACGCAGTATTTT. It is translated as CASSLGFRGTDTQYF. Full variable domain (rest looked up from reference TRBV7-3 and TRBJ2-3): GAGVSQTPSNKVTEKGKYVELRCDPISGHTALYWYRQSLGQGPEFLIYFQGTGAADDSGLPNDRFFAVRPEGSVSTLKIQRTERGDSAVYLCASSLGFRGTDTQYFGPGTRLTVL.

The sample holds many counts of this clonotype. The genes are TRBV9 and TRBJ1-5; unclear D gene. Trimming cost V 1 base and J 3 bases, with 2 bases left between them. The CDR3 extends over 12 amino acids. Germline V gives CDR1 SGDLS, CDR2 YYNGEE. The CDR3 is CASSVLNQPQHF. In DNA form, the CDR3 reads TGTGCCAGCAGCGTACTCAATCAGCCCCAGCATTTT.

This clonotype showed up just a few times. The chain carries TRBV7-9 and TRBJ2-7, with 10 bases matching TRBD1. Germline CDR1 is SEHNR and CDR2 is FQNEAQ (reference sequence). CDR3 length: 17 amino acids. J gave up 2 bases and V 9 bases, and 16 bases lay outside the gene matches. CDR3 residues: CASSFSLGTGATYEQYF. DNA for the CDR3: TGTGCCAGTAGTTTCAGCTTAGGGACAGGGGCTACCTACGAGCAGTACTTC.

The V and J genes are TRBV20-1 and TRBJ2-7; tentatively, D is TRBD1 (5 bases). Germline loops: CDR1 DFQATT, CDR2 SNEGSKA (reference sequence). There are 15 residues in the CDR3. Trimming pared 1 base from V and 0 bases from J, leaving 13 bases between. CDR3 coding DNA: TGCAGTGCTAGAGTGGGGCGATTGAGCTCCTACGAGCAGTACTTC. Translation: CSARVGRLSSYEQYF.

This chain connects TRBV29-1 to TRBJ1-3; D unclear. V dropped 8 bases and J dropped 0 bases, with 11 bases sitting between them. The CDR3 consists of 13 residues. CDR1 is SQVTM and CDR2 is ANQGSEA in the germline V gene. In nucleotides, the CDR3 is TGCAGCTTGGATCCAGTCTCTGGAAACACCATATATTTT. As protein: CSLDPVSGNTIYF.

This clonotype came up many times. The J gene is TRBJ1-1, the V gene TRBV7-3; no reliable D call. Germline lookup yields CDR1 SGHTA and CDR2 FQGTGA. V was shortened by 0 bases and J by 7 bases, with 9 bases between the two germline ends. This CDR3 comprises 13 residues. This chain's CDR3 is CASSLTGGNEAFF. The CDR3, as DNA: TGTGCCAGCAGCTTAACTGGCGGAAATGAAGCTTTCTTT.

As to this clonotype: In this CDR3 the conserved last residue, phenylalanine or tryptophan, is missing, so a read error is likely. The chain links TRBV6-1 to TRBJ1-2; D gene ambiguous. CDR3 length equals 15 residues. Trimming took 6 bases from V and 6 from J, leaving 20 bases between them. CDR1 MNHNS and CDR2 SASEGT come from the germline V gene. The CDR3 protein is CASSHPPLGDHGYTS. CDR3 coding DNA: TGTGCCAGCAGCCACCCCCCGCTCGGGGATCATGGCTACACCTCC.

The chain is built from TRBV12-3 or TRBV12-4 and TRBJ1-5; possibly TRBD1 for D (5 bases). The V gene lost 5 bases and the J gene lost 3 bases, with 14 bases spanning the gap. The CDR3 extends over 15 amino acids. CDR3 region: CASSIEGYYNQPQHF. DNA for the CDR3: TGTGCCAGCAGTATCGAGGGGTACTACAATCAGCCCCAGCATTTT.

This chain links TRBV7-9 with TRBJ2-7, with a possible D match to TRBD1 (5 bases). Trimming removed 5 bases at V and 4 bases at J, with 12 bases between. There are 13 residues in the CDR3. Germline assignment: CDR1 SEHNR and CDR2 FQNEAQ (reference sequence). This CDR3 reads CASSILTGYEQYF. The CDR3 DNA reads TGTGCCAGCAGCATCTTAACAGGTTACGAGCAGTACTTC.

This clonotype occurred a few times. This rearrangement joins TRBV11-1 to TRBJ2-5, with D perhaps matching TRBD1 (5 bases). The germline gives CDR1 SGHAT, CDR2 FQDESV (reference sequence). The CDR3 is 13 amino acids. V was trimmed by 2 bases and J by 4 bases, leaving 8 bases between them. The CDR3 reads CASSLRRAETQYF. CDR3 DNA sequence: TGTGCCAGCAGCTTACGCAGGGCAGAGACCCAGTACTTC. The whole variable domain, filled in from reference TRBV11-1 and TRBJ2-5, reads EAEVAQSPRYKITEKSQAVAFWCDPISGHATLYWYRQILGQGPELLVQFQDESVVDDSQLPKDRFSAERLKGVDSTLKIQPAELGDSAMYLCASSLRRAETQYFGPGTRLLVL.

The chain combines TRBV2 with TRBJ1-4; 9 bases fit TRBD1. Germline lookup yields CDR1 SNHLY and CDR2 FYNNEI. V lost 7 bases to trimming and J lost 7 bases; unmatched junction nucleotides: 7. This CDR3 is built from 14 residues. Here the CDR3 DNA reads TGTGCCAGCACATACAGGGGGCCGGGTGAAAAACTGTTTTTT. Its translation is CASTYRGPGEKLFF.

This clonotype came up a few times. The V call is TRBV20-1, the J call TRBJ2-7; D ambiguous. This CDR3 region has 16 residues. The germline V gene encodes CDR1 DFQATT and CDR2 SNEGSKA (reference sequence). V lost 0 bases, J lost 2 bases, and 17 bases lay in between. The CDR3 loop reads CSARDVFRTQTYEQYF. The CDR3 DNA reads TGCAGTGCTAGAGATGTTTTTAGGACGCAAACCTACGAGCAGTACTTC.